These T cell receptor beta chains were read from a single sample in a study of tumor-infiltrating lymphocytes in primary liver carcinoma. MiXCR was run by TCRdb on the multiplex PCR reads, yielding one entry per CDR3 protein. The sample holds about 190,000 distinct CDR3 sequences, around four fifths seen once. The sequencing sample was made of tumor tissue from primary liver carcinoma. Receptor source: a man aged 40-55 years with primary liver carcinoma and hepatitis B virus infection. Each CDR3 is given with its conserved first and last residue. The order of the fields is D gene, V gene, J gene, clone size, CDR3 DNA, CDR3 protein. The D gene is left open where the match is weak. Part of the rows lack a size; the others show once, few, many or a class for expanded clones.

d_call: .; v_call: TRBV28; j_call: TRBJ1-4; clone_size: .; cdr3_nt: TGTGCCAGCAGTGGCCGTGTCAGGAGTGCAACTAATGAAAAACTGTTTTTT; cdr3_aa: CASSGRVRSATNEKLFF
d_call: .; v_call: TRBV6-2/TRBV6-3; j_call: TRBJ2-7; clone_size: .; cdr3_nt: TGTGCCCTCTGCGGCGGTTACGAGCAGTACTTC; cdr3_aa: CALCGGYEQYF
d_call: .; v_call: TRBV29-1; j_call: TRBJ1-1; clone_size: medium-sized; cdr3_nt: TGCAGCGTTGACGGGGGTCCCAGGGAGGCTTTCTTT; cdr3_aa: CSVDGGPREAFF
d_call: .; v_call: TRBV12-3/TRBV12-4; j_call: TRBJ2-1; clone_size: .; cdr3_nt: TGTGCCATCAGCCCCTTGGCAGTCTCCTACAATGAGCAGTTCTTC; cdr3_aa: CAISPLAVSYNEQFF
d_call: TRBD2; v_call: TRBV11-1; j_call: TRBJ2-5; clone_size: .; cdr3_nt: TGTGCCAGCACTCTCAGGGGACTAGCGGGAGTGACCCAGTACTTC; cdr3_aa: CASTLRGLAGVTQYF
d_call: TRBD2; v_call: TRBV19; j_call: TRBJ2-1; clone_size: .; cdr3_nt: TGTACCACTGGGGGGCGGGAGGGCCGATTGCAGTTCTTC; cdr3_aa: CTTGGREGRLQFF
d_call: TRBD2; v_call: TRBV10-3; j_call: TRBJ2-1; clone_size: .; cdr3_nt: TGTGCCATCAGCCCGGGACTAACGGGGAACTACAATGAACAGTTCTTC; cdr3_aa: CAISPGLTGNYNEQFF
d_call: TRBD1; v_call: TRBV7-9; j_call: TRBJ1-1; clone_size: .; cdr3_nt: TGTGCCAACCAGATTCGGGACAGGGGAATTGAAGCTTTCTTT; cdr3_aa: CANQIRDRGIEAFF
d_call: TRBD1; v_call: TRBV5-5; j_call: TRBJ2-2; clone_size: .; cdr3_nt: TGTGCGAGCAGCCCAACCATAGGGGGCGAGAACACCGGGGAGCTGTTTTTT; cdr3_aa: CASSPTIGGENTGELFF
d_call: .; v_call: TRBV28; j_call: TRBJ2-6; clone_size: many; cdr3_nt: TGTGCCAGCAGTTCCGGGGCGACTGGGGCCAACGTCCTGACTTTC; cdr3_aa: CASSSGATGANVLTF
d_call: .; v_call: TRBV7-8; j_call: TRBJ2-7; clone_size: .; cdr3_nt: TGTGCCAGCGCCTCATCCTACGAGCAGTACTTC; cdr3_aa: CASASSYEQYF
d_call: TRBD2; v_call: TRBV6-5; j_call: TRBJ2-7; clone_size: .; cdr3_nt: TGTGCCAGCAGTTCACTCCAGTTTATGACTAGCGGGACGGACGAGCAATACTTC; cdr3_aa: CASSSLQFMTSGTDEQYF
d_call: .; v_call: TRBV7-9; j_call: TRBJ1-1; clone_size: few; cdr3_nt: TGTGCCAGCAGCTTAGTGGGGGGAAATACTGAAGCTTTCTTT; cdr3_aa: CASSLVGGNTEAFF
d_call: TRBD2; v_call: TRBV6-6; j_call: TRBJ2-3; clone_size: .; cdr3_nt: TGTGCCAGTAGTCGGACTAGCCAGGGAGATACGGAGTATTTT; cdr3_aa: CASSRTSQGDTEYF
d_call: TRBD2; v_call: TRBV6-1; j_call: TRBJ2-2; clone_size: .; cdr3_nt: TGTGCCAGCAATTATACTAGCGGGAGACGGACCGAAGAGCTGTTTTTT; cdr3_aa: CASNYTSGRRTEELFF